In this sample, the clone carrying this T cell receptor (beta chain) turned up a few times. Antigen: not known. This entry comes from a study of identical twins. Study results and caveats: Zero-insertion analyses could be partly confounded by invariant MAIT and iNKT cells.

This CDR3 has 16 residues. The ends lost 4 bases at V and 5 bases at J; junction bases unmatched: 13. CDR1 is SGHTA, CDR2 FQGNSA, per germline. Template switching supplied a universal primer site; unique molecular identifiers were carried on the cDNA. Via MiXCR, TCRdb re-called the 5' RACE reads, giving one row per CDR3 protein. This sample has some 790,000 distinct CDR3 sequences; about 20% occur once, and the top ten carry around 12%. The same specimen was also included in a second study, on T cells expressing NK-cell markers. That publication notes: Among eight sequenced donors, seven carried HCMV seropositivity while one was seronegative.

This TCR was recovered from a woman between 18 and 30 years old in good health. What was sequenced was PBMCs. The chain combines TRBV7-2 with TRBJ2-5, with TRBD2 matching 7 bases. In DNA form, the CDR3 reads TGTGCCAGCAGCTCAGATTCCGGGAGGCCTCGGGAGACCCAGTACTTC. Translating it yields CASSSDSGRPRETQYF.